These 11 T cell receptor beta chains were all obtained from the same sample, sequenced in a study of PD-L1 blockade in urothelial cancer. Profiling relied on immunoSEQ multiplex PCR, and the TCRdb table lists in-frame clones only, not all of them. The sample shows roughly 26,000 clones, approximately 86% of them seen only once. Here the sequenced sample was PBMCs, taken around atezolizumab (anti-PD-L1) treatment. These receptors originate from a man between 60 and 70 years old with urothelial cancer.

The chain employs TRBV6-5 and TRBJ1-4, with TRBD1 identical over 10 bases. Germline CDR1 is MNHEY and CDR2 is SVGAGI. The CDR3 is 14 residues long. V was pared by 6 bases and J by 7 bases, with 5 bases of the junction left unmatched. The CDR3 spells CASRDRGSSEKLFF. CDR3 nucleotides: TGTGCCAGCAGGGACAGGGGGTCAAGTGAAAAACTGTTTTTT.

CDR3 sequence reads: CASSVAGTGQETQYF. The DNA of the CDR3 is TGTGCCAGCAGCGTCGCCGGGACAGGCCAAGAGACCCAGTACTTC. This chain connects TRBV9 to TRBJ2-5, with TRBD1 matching over 8 bases. Germline V gives CDR1 SGDLS, CDR2 YYNGEE. The CDR3 loop spans 15 amino acids. Trimming took 2 bases from V and 1 from J; bases not matched to a gene: 4.

The chain recombines TRBV9 with TRBJ1-6; TRBD1 is a possible D gene (5 bases). The CDR3 has 16 residues. The germline gives CDR1 SGDLS, CDR2 YYNGEE. V lost 0 bases to trimming and J lost 8 bases, with 15 bases between them. CDR3 nucleotide sequence: TGTGCCAGCAGCGTAGGTGGCAGGGATGGGGATTCACCCCTCCACTTT. Translated: CASSVGGRDGDSPLHF.

The gene calls are TRBV6-5 and TRBJ2-7; 11 positions match TRBD2. The CDR3 extends over 15 amino acids. Looked up from germline, CDR1 is MNHEY and CDR2 is SVGAGI. J was trimmed by 3 bases and V by 2 bases; bases with no gene match: 3. In DNA form, the CDR3 reads TGTGCCAGCAGTTACAGACTAGCGGGATTCTACGAGCAGTACTTC. Translating it yields CASSYRLAGFYEQYF.

The CDR3 bases are TGTGCTAGTGGTTTGGTCGGTTCCGGAGAGACCCAGTACTTC. Protein sequence: CASGLVGSGETQYF. The J gene is TRBJ2-5, the V gene TRBV12-5; D gene unclear. Germline lookup yields CDR1 LGHNT and CDR2 FRNRAP. The ends were cut back, 0 bases at V and 4 bases at J, with 9 bases in the middle. The CDR3 contains 14 residues.

This clone came up once. Here the CDR3 reads CASRASGSADTQYF. CDR3 coding DNA: TGCGCCAGCAGGGCTAGCGGGAGTGCAGATACGCAGTATTTT. The chain is built from TRBV5-1 and TRBJ2-3, with TRBD2 matching over 10 bases. The V segment lost 5 bases and the J segment 4 bases; nucleotides outside the gene matches: 4. The CDR3 totals 14 residues. Germline V gene lookup returns CDR1 SGHRS and CDR2 YFSETQ. The full variable domain, rest sourced from reference TRBV5-1 and TRBJ2-3, is KAGVTQTPRYLIKTRGQQVTLSCSPISGHRSVSWYQQTPGQGLQFLFEYFSETQRNKGNFPGRFSGRQFSNSRSEMNVSTLELGDSALYLCASRASGSADTQYFGPGTRLTVL.

The chain combines TRBV5-1 with TRBJ2-5; D possibly corresponds to TRBD2 (5 bases). Germline lookup yields CDR1 SGHRS and CDR2 YFSETQ. With 4 bases removed from V and 5 bases from J, the gap between germline ends came to 15 bases. The CDR3 length is 14 residues. For the CDR3, the DNA is TGCGCCAGCAGCCCGCGGGCCTCGGGGGAGACCCAGTACTTC. Protein product: CASSPRASGETQYF. The complete variable domain, with remaining parts taken from reference TRBV5-1 and TRBJ2-5, reads KAGVTQTPRYLIKTRGQQVTLSCSPISGHRSVSWYQQTPGQGLQFLFEYFSETQRNKGNFPGRFSGRQFSNSRSEMNVSTLELGDSALYLCASSPRASGETQYFGPGTRLLVL.

This chain connects TRBV15 to TRBJ2-3; TRBD2 is a possible D gene (5 bases). Germline V gene lookup returns CDR1 LNHNV and CDR2 YYDKDF (reference sequence). The CDR3 contains 16 residues. V was pared by 0 bases and J by 4 bases, with 14 bases between. Here the CDR3 DNA reads TGTGCCACCAGCAGAGAAGGATCACGGGGTCCAGATACGCAGTATTTT. Encoded protein: CATSREGSRGPDTQYF.

The chain employs TRBV13 and TRBJ1-6; the match to TRBD1 covers 7 bases. This CDR3 comprises 15 residues. The junction had 10 bases not matched to a gene; V was cut back by 5 bases and J by 9 bases. Germline-derived CDR1 and CDR2 are PRHDT and FYEKMQ (reference sequence). The CDR3 sequence: CASSEGQSRSSPLHF. Written as DNA, the CDR3 is TGTGCCAGCAGCGAGGGACAGTCGAGATCTTCACCCCTCCACTTT. The whole variable domain, remainder taken from reference TRBV13 and TRBJ1-6, is AAGVIQSPRHLIKEKRETATLKCYPIPRHDTVYWYQQGPGQDPQFLISFYEKMQSDKGSIPDRFSAQQFSDYHSELNMSSLELGDSALYFCASSEGQSRSSPLHFGNGTRLTVT.

The chain links TRBV25-1 to TRBJ2-2, with TRBD2 matching 9 bases. Trimming cost V 2 bases and J 5 bases; bases outside gene matches: 6. In germline, CDR1 is MGHDK, CDR2 SYGVNS. CDR3 length: 16 residues. The CDR3 loop reads CASSELNSGRTGELFF. The CDR3 nucleotides read TGTGCCAGCAGTGAACTCAATAGCGGGAGAACCGGGGAGCTGTTTTTT. Drawing the rest from reference TRBV25-1 and TRBJ2-2, the complete variable domain is EADIYQTPRYLVIGTGKKITLECSQTMGHDKMYWYQQDPGMELHLIHYSYGVNSTEKGDLSSESTVSRIRTEHFPLTLESARPSHTSQYLCASSELNSGRTGELFFGEGSRLTVL.

This clone is a singleton in its sample. The chain links TRBV15 to TRBJ2-3, with 10 bases identical to TRBD2. The junction had 18 bases not matched to a gene; V was cut back by 0 bases and J by 3 bases. The CDR3 covers 21 residues. Germline V lookup: CDR1 LNHNV, CDR2 YYDKDF (reference sequence). The CDR3 DNA reads TGTGCCACCAGCAGAGATCTCGGGACCGGAGCGGGAGGGCGTATGACAGATACGCAGTATTTT. It is translated as CATSRDLGTGAGGRMTDTQYF.